This T cell receptor beta chain was obtained from a study of Tregs in tolerant kidney transplant recipients (dated by TCRdb to about 2019). Concerning the study at large: The transplants used related donors along with nonmyeloablative bone marrow transplantation, and in the human trials mixed chimerism was transient. The study applied TCRbeta sequencing to find donor-specific regulatory T cells before combined kidney and bone marrow transplantation and then followed those same cells after transplant.

Findings and caveats that apply to the study as a whole: Donor-specific Treg expansion exceeded global Treg expansion in tolerant patients, suggesting antigen-driven rather than nonspecific expansion. Biological reproducibility was not directly assessed, although technical replication error appeared to be minimal. The most biologically relevant and donor-specific TCRbeta repertoire appeared to be identified by expanding Tregs with activated donor B cells. The study was constrained by small patient numbers, and validation of the findings is required in larger populations and under other immunosuppression protocols. Because the PCR primers were changed over time for some patients, nucleotide-level comparison could not be performed across the samples from those patients.

With respect to this clone: No cognate antigen has been identified for it. No quality values exist for individual bases; no much larger clone is one base distant.

For TCRbeta CDR3 sequencing, genomic DNA from the sorted cells was extracted using the QIAGEN DNeasy Blood and Tissue Kit. High-throughput TCRbeta CDR3 sequencing was carried out commercially through immunoSEQ, with PCR amplification with bias correction and internal controls included. The paper's processing steps were these. Unique productive TCRbeta sequences were defined by CDR3 nucleotide sequence when primers matched and otherwise by CDR3 amino acid sequence together with Vbeta and Jbeta genes. To correct for sorting error, sequences found in more than one sorted population at a frequency ratio of 2:1 or less were discarded, and the remaining shared sequences were assigned to the population with the higher frequency. A sequence counted as donor-reactive if, in CFSE-low cells, the sequence had a frequency of at least 0.01% and was expanded at least 5-fold compared with unstimulated cells. Jensen-Shannon divergence, calculated on the top 100 TCRbeta sequences ranked by frequency, was used to quantify repertoire divergence. For samples with multiple sequencing runs, sorting error was corrected in each run separately before the runs were combined. Held by TCRdb, this immuneACCESS table contains in-frame sequences only and omits some clones. Under half of the omission traces to an unresolved V gene where checked; the cause of the rest is unknown. That table supplies the V and J calls and clone size; D and trimming were determined from the DNA. The sample table shows around 74,000 clones, and 95% to 98% are seen once. 0.55% to 0.6% of the sample is in the top ten clones.

The label giving this sample's time point can be read as: blood sample drawn before combined kidney and bone marrow transplant. Unstimulated Tregs (CD4+CD25+CD127-), CD4+ non-Tregs (CD4+CD25-), CD4 and CD8 cells were FACS-sorted from thawed PBMCs. The patients were a few recipients of combined kidney and bone marrow transplants from the ITN036ST trial, and samples were available only from these trial subjects. Healthy control blood was processed by Ficoll density gradient to PBMCs and cryopreserved; patient PBMCs were collected before and after transplant. The sequence came from a human donor who received a combined kidney and bone marrow transplant. The material sequenced was CD4+ T cells from blood, taken before the transplant.

The CDR3 protein sequence reads: CASSLISVWRGHNEQFF. The nucleotide sequence is TGTGCCAGCAGCTTGATAAGTGTTTGGCGGGGCCACAATGAGCAGTTCTTC. The chain uses TRBV5-6 and TRBJ2-1; TRBD2 could be the D gene, as 6 bases match. The junction shows trimming of 1 base on V and 5 bases on J, plus 19 bases between the germline ends. The germline V gene sets CDR1 to SGHDT and CDR2 to YYEEEE. Its CDR3 holds 17 amino acids, cysteine through phenylalanine. CDR3 DNA is the only sequence kept; it has 51 bases, read in frame from the first base.